This T cell receptor (beta chain) is drawn from a study of metastatic and nonmetastatic thyroid tumors. The table lists this clone with many counts. TCRdb re-called the PCR reads through MiXCR. This sample has about 25,000 clones, with about an eighth found just once. Each patient came to thyroid surgery without any prior treatment (of any kind). This clonotype originated in a female donor with papillary thyroid cancer or a benign thyroid nodule (not recorded which). Some clones in this sample may be carry-over from other donors' samples. Material: blood.

CDR3 nucleotides: TGTGCCAGCAGCTACAACTCCGAGGGTGGAAACACCATATATTTT. The encoded protein is CASSYNSEGGNTIYF. V usage is TRBV6-1 and J usage is TRBJ1-3; unclear D gene. Germline V lookup: CDR1 MNHNS, CDR2 SASEGT. CDR3 length equals 15 residues. V was cut by 6 bases and J by 3 bases, with 15 bases left in between.